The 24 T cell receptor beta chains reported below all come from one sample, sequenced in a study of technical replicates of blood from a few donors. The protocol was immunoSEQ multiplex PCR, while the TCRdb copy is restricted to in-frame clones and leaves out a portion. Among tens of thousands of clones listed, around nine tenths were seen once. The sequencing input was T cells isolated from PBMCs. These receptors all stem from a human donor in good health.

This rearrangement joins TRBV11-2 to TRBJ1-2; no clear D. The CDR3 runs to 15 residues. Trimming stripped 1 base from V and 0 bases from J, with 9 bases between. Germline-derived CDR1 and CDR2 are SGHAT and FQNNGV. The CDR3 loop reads CASSLGLTPNYGYTF. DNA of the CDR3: TGTGCCAGCAGCTTAGGACTGACTCCTAACTATGGCTACACCTTC.

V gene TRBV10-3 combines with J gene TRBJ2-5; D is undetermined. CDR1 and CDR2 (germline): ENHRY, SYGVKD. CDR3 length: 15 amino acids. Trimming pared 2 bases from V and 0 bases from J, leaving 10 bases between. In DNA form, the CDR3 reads TGTGCCATCAGTGAGGTAGATGAGTACCAAGAGACCCAGTACTTC. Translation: CAISEVDEYQETQYF.

In nucleotides, the CDR3 is TGTGCCAGCTCACGGGGGGGCTCTGAAGCTTTCTTT. Residues: CASSRGGSEAFF. This rearrangement joins TRBV18 to TRBJ1-1, with D perhaps TRBD1 (6 bases). The CDR3 sequence is 12 residues long. V dropped 4 bases and J dropped 6 bases, with 9 bases sitting between them. Per the germline V gene, CDR1 is KGHSH and CDR2 is LQKENI. Combining the CDR3 with reference TRBV18 and TRBJ1-1 gives the whole variable domain NAGVMQNPRHLVRRRGQEARLRCSPMKGHSHVYWYRQLPEEGLKFMVYLQKENIIDESGMPKERFSAEFPKEGPSILRIQQVVRGDSAAYFCASSRGGSEAFFGQGTRLTVV.

In nucleotides, the CDR3 is TGTGCCAGCAGTTTTAGCGTTCAAGAGACCCAGTACTTC. Encoded protein: CASSFSVQETQYF. V usage is TRBV5-6 and J usage is TRBJ2-5; D perhaps matches TRBD2 (5 bases). Trimming pared 5 bases from V and 2 bases from J, leaving 10 bases between. The CDR3 spans 13 residues. CDR1 SGHDT and CDR2 YYEEEE come from the germline V gene.

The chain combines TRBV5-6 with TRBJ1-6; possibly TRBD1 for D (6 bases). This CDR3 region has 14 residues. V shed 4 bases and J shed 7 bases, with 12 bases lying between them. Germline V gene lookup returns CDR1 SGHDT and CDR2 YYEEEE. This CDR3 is CASSPQGQNSPLHF. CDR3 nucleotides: TGTGCCAGCAGCCCTCAGGGACAAAATTCACCCCTCCACTTT.

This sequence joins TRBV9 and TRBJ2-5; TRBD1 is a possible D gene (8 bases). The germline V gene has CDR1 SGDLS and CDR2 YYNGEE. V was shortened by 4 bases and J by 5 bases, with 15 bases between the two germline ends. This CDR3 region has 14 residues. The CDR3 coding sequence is TGTGCCAGCAGCACCACACAGGGGGGGGAGACCCAGTACTTC. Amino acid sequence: CASSTTQGGETQYF.

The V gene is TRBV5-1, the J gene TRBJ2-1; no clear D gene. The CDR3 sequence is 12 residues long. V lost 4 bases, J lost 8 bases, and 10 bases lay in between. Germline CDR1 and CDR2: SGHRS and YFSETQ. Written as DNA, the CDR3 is TGCGCCAGCAGCCCGCTTAGTTATGAGCAGTTCTTC. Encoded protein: CASSPLSYEQFF.

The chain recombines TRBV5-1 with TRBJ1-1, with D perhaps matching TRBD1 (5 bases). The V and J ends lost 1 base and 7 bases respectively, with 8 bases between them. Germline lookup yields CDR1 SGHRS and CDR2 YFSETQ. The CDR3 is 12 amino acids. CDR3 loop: CASSLSQGEAFF. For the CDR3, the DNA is TGCGCCAGCAGCTTGTCGCAGGGTGAAGCTTTCTTT.

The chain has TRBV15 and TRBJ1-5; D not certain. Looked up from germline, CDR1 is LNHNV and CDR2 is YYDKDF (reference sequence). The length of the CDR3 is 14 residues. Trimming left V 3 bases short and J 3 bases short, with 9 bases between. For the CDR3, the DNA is TGTGCCACCAGCAGGGGCTGGAACAATCAGCCCCAGCATTTT. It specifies CATSRGWNNQPQHF.

In DNA, the CDR3 is TGTGCCAGCAGCTTGTACGTGGGAGGGCCGACGGATACGCAGTATTTT. It translates to CASSLYVGGPTDTQYF. The genes are TRBV5-6 and TRBJ2-3; 7 positions match TRBD2. The CDR3 contains 16 residues. V was clipped by 1 base and J by 6 bases; unmatched bases: 11. The germline V gene encodes CDR1 SGHDT and CDR2 YYEEEE.

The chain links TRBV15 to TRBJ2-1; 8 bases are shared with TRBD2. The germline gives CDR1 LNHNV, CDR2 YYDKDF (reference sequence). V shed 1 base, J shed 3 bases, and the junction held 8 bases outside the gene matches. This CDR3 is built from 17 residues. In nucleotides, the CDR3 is TGTGCCACCAGCAGAGGATACCCGAGCGGGAGCTACAATGAGCAGTTCTTC. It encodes CATSRGYPSGSYNEQFF.

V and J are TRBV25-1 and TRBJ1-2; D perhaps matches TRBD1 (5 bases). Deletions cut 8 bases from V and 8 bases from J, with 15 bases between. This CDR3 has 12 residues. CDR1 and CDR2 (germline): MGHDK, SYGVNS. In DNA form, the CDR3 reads TGTGCCAGCGGAGGAGGGGCGAGAGGCTACACCTTC. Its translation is CASGGGARGYTF.

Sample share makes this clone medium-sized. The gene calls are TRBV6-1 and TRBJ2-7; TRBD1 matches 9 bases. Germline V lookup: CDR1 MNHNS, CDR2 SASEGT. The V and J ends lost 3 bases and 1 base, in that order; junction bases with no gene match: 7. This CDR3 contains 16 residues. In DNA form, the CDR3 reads TGTGCCAGCAGTGACGAGGGACAGGGCCCTTCCTACGAGCAGTACTTC. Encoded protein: CASSDEGQGPSYEQYF.

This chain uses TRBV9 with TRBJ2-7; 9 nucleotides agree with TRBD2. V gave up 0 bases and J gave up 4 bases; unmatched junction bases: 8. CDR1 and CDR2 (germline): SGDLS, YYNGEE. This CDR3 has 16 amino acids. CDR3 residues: CASSVALLAGVYEQYF. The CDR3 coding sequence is TGTGCCAGCAGCGTAGCCCTCTTAGCGGGGGTTTACGAGCAGTACTTC. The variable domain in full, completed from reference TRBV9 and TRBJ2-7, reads DSGVTQTPKHLITATGQRVTLRCSPRSGDLSVYWYQQSLDQGLQFLIQYYNGEERAKGNILERFSAQQFPDLHSELNLSSLELGDSALYFCASSVALLAGVYEQYFGPGTRLTVT.

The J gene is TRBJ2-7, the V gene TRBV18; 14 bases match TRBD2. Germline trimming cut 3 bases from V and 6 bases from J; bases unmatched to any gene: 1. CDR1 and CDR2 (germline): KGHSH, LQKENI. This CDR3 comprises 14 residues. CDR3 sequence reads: CASSPGLAGVEQYF. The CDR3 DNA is TGTGCCAGCTCACCGGGACTAGCGGGAGTCGAGCAGTACTTC.

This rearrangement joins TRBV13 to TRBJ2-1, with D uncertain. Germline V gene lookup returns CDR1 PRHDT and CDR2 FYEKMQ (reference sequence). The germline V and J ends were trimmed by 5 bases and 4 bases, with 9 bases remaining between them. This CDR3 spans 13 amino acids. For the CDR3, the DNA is TGTGCCAGCAGCAAACAGCTTTACAATGAGCAGTTCTTC. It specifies CASSKQLYNEQFF.

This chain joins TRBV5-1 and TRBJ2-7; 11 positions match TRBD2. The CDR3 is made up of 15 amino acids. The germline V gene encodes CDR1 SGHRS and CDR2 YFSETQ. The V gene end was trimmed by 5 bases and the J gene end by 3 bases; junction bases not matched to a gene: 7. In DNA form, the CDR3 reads TGCGCCAGCAGTGAAGGGCTAGCGGGAGGCTACGAGCAGTACTTC. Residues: CASSEGLAGGYEQYF.

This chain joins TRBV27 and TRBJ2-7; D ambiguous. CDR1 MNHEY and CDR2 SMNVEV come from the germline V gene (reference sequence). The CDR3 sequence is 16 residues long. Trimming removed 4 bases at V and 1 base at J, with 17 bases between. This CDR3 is CASSSPRYYRSYEQYF. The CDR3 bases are TGTGCCAGCAGTTCGCCTCGGTATTATCGATCCTACGAGCAGTACTTC.

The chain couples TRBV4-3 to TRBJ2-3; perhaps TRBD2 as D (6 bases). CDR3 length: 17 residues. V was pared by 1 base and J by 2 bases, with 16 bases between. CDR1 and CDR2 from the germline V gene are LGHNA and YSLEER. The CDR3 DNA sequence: TGCGCCAGCAGCCAAGCATTACGGGAGAGGGTCACAGATACGCAGTATTTT. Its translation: CASSQALRERVTDTQYF.

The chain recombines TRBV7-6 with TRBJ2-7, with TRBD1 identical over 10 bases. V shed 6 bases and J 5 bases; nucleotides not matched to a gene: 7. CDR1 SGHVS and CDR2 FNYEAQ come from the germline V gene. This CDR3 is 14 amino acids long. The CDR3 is CASRAGQGLHEQYF. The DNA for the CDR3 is TGTGCCAGCAGAGCGGGACAGGGGCTACACGAGCAGTACTTC.

The CDR3 loop reads CAWSVLKDIHSNQPQHF. As DNA, the CDR3 is TGTGCCTGGAGTGTATTGAAGGACATACATAGCAATCAGCCCCAGCATTTT. The V and J genes are TRBV30 and TRBJ1-5, with a weak D call TRBD1 (5 bases). Between the trimmed V and J ends, which lost 0 bases and 0 bases, there was a span of 15 bases. Per the germline V gene, CDR1 is GTSNPN and CDR2 is SVGIG (reference sequence). CDR3 length: 17 amino acids. The full variable domain, with the rest looked up from reference TRBV30 and TRBJ1-5, is SQTIHQWPATLVQPVGSPLSLECTVEGTSNPNLYWYRQAAGRGLQLLFYSVGIGQISSEVPQNLSASRPQDRQFILSSKKLLLSDSGFYLCAWSVLKDIHSNQPQHFGDGTRLSIL.

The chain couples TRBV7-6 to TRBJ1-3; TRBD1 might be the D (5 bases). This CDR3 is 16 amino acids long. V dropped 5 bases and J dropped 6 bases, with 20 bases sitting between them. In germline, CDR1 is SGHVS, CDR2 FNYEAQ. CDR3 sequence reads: CASSLAAKGAENTIYF. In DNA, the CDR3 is TGTGCCAGCAGCCTGGCTGCCAAAGGGGCTGAAAACACCATATATTTT.

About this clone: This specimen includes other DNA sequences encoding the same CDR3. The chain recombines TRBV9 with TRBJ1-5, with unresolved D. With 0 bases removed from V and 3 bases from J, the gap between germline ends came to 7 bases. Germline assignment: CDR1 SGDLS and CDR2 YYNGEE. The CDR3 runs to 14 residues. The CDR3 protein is CASSVGGSNQPQHF. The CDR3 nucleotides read TGTGCCAGCAGCGTAGGAGGATCCAATCAGCCCCAGCATTTT. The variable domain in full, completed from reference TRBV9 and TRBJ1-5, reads DSGVTQTPKHLITATGQRVTLRCSPRSGDLSVYWYQQSLDQGLQFLIQYYNGEERAKGNILERFSAQQFPDLHSELNLSSLELGDSALYFCASSVGGSNQPQHFGDGTRLSIL.

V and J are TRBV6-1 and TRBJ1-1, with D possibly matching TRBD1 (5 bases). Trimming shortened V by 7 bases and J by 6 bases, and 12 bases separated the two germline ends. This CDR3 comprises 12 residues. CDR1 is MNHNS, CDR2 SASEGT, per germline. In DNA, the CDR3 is TGTGCCAGCAATTCAGGGTTCGCTGAAGCTTTCTTT. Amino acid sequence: CASNSGFAEAFF.